These 11 T cell receptor beta chains were all obtained from the same sample, sequenced in a study of early T cells in non-severe SARS-CoV-2 infection. MiXCR, run by TCRdb on the 5' RACE reads, gives a single entry per CDR3 protein. The sample yields some 60,000 distinct CDR3 sequences, roughly 8.4% seen once. The sequencing input was whole blood. These receptors all stem from an adult who was a healthcare worker with PCR-confirmed SARS-CoV-2 infection or an uninfected control (not recorded which).

There are many counts of this clonotype. The rearrangement links TRBV6-5 to TRBJ1-1; D gene unclear. The V gene's germline CDR1 is MNHEY and CDR2 SVGAGI. The CDR3 is 15 residues long. V dropped 0 bases and J dropped 5 bases, with 13 bases sitting between them. DNA for the CDR3: TGTGCCAGCAGTTACTCCTTTATTCACGAAACTGAAGCTTTCTTT. This codes for CASSYSFIHETEAFF.

This clonotype has only a few counts. J is TRBJ2-3 and V is TRBV6-1; 10 bases are a match to TRBD2. The germline gives CDR1 MNHNS, CDR2 SASEGT. The CDR3 totals 12 residues. V trimming: 2 bases; J trimming: 12 bases; junction bases outside the gene matches: 2. Here the CDR3 DNA reads TGTGCCAGCAGTGAACTAGCGGGAGAACAGTATTTT. This encodes CASSELAGEQYF.

The rearrangement links TRBV9 to TRBJ2-2; 7 bases line up with TRBD1. Germline loops: CDR1 SGDLS, CDR2 YYNGEE. The CDR3 is 14 residues long. The V and J ends lost 3 bases and 7 bases, in that order; junction bases with no gene match: 6. The CDR3, as DNA: TGTGCCAGCAGCGAGGAGACAGGGCACGGGGAGCTGTTTTTT. It is translated as CASSEETGHGELFF.

The chain uses TRBV28 and TRBJ2-7; 7 bases line up with TRBD2. This CDR3 is 14 amino acids long. In germline, CDR1 is MDHEN, CDR2 SYDVKM. The J segment lost 0 bases and the V segment lost 7 bases, leaving 6 bases of the junction unmatched. In nucleotides, the CDR3 is TGTGCCAGCACTATAGCGGGTAGCTCCTACGAGCAGTACTTC. As protein: CASTIAGSSYEQYF.

V and J are TRBV4-2 and TRBJ2-7; 10 bases line up with TRBD2. CDR1 is LGHNA and CDR2 is YNFKEQ in the germline V gene. Unmatched junction bases numbered 7, after V lost 0 bases and J lost 8 bases. This CDR3 spans 15 amino acids. The CDR3 coding sequence is TGTGCCAGCAGCCAAGATGAGCGGGAGGGAAGAAAGCAGTACTTC. It translates to CASSQDEREGRKQYF.

This clonotype was detected ten times or more. V and J are TRBV28 and TRBJ1-5, with 7 bases lining up with TRBD1. The V gene's germline CDR1 is MDHEN and CDR2 SYDVKM. The CDR3 has 16 residues. The V gene end was trimmed by 6 bases and the J gene end by 3 bases; junction bases not matched to a gene: 11. The CDR3 is CASSLGRGPNNQPQHF. CDR3 DNA: TGTGCCAGCAGCCTGGGGAGGGGGCCTAACAATCAGCCCCAGCATTTT.

In its sample, this clonotype was seen many times. The chain joins TRBV6-1 to TRBJ2-7, with D perhaps matching TRBD2 (6 bases). V lost 4 bases and J 6 bases, leaving 16 bases between the germline ends. CDR3 size: 14 residues. CDR1 and CDR2 (germline): MNHNS, SASEGT. In nucleotides, the CDR3 is TGTGCCAGCAGTGCCGAATGGGGGGACGGCGAGCAGTACTTC. Its translation: CASSAEWGDGEQYF.

This clonotype was seen a few times. The chain uses TRBV5-1 and TRBJ2-5, with TRBD2 identical over 9 bases. V lost 1 base to trimming and J lost 2 bases; unmatched junction nucleotides: 3. The CDR3 extends over 15 amino acids. Germline loops: CDR1 SGHRS, CDR2 YFSETQ. The CDR3 bases are TGCGCCAGCAGCTTGATAACTAGCGGGCAAGAGACCCAGTACTTC. Protein product: CASSLITSGQETQYF.

The chain carries TRBV5-1 and TRBJ2-7; 10 bases map to TRBD1. The CDR3 length is 14 residues. Germline V gives CDR1 SGHRS, CDR2 YFSETQ. V shed 3 bases and J 2 bases; nucleotides not matched to a gene: 2. CDR3 sequence reads: CASSSGTGAYEQYF. CDR3 DNA: TGCGCCAGCAGCTCCGGGACAGGGGCCTACGAGCAGTACTTC.

This clonotype was seen many times. The genes are TRBV5-1 and TRBJ1-1; TRBD1 agrees at 7 bases. The trim removed 4 bases at V and 6 bases at J, leaving 9 bases unmatched. CDR1 SGHRS and CDR2 YFSETQ come from the germline V gene. The CDR3 spans 14 residues. This CDR3 is CASSLQTGSSEAFF. The CDR3 region has the DNA TGCGCCAGCAGCCTCCAGACAGGGTCTTCTGAAGCTTTCTTT. The full variable domain, its missing parts supplied by reference TRBV5-1 and TRBJ1-1, is KAGVTQTPRYLIKTRGQQVTLSCSPISGHRSVSWYQQTPGQGLQFLFEYFSETQRNKGNFPGRFSGRQFSNSRSEMNVSTLELGDSALYLCASSLQTGSSEAFFGQGTRLTVV.

This clonotype has ten or more counts. This chain links TRBV3-1 with TRBJ2-5; 7 bases are shared with TRBD1. Per the germline V gene, CDR1 is LGHDT and CDR2 is YNNKEL (reference sequence). The CDR3 contains 17 residues. V lost 6 bases to trimming and J lost 3 bases; unmatched junction nucleotides: 16. CDR3 in DNA: TGTGCCAGCAGTCCCCCGTTCGGGACAGAGCTGGAAGAGACCCAGTACTTC. This codes for CASSPPFGTELEETQYF.